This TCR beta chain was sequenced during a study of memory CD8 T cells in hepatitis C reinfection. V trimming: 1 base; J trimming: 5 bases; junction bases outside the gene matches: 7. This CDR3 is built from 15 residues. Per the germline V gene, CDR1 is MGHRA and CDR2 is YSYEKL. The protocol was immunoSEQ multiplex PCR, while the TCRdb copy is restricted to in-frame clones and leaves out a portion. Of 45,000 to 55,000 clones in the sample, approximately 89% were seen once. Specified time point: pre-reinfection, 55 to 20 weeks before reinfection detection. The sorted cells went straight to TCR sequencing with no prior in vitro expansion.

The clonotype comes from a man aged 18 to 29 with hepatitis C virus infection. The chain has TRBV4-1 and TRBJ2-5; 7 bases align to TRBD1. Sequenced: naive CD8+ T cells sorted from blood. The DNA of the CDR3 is TGCGCCAGCAGCCAAGTGGAGACAGGGAAGGAGACCCAGTACTTC. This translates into CASSQVETGKETQYF.